This passage covers 18 T cell receptor beta chains from one sample sequenced in a study of CD4+ T cells in melanoma. Sequencing used immunoSEQ multiplex PCR; TCRdb keeps in-frame clones, though not all of them. The top ten hold less than 4% of the sample, which has more than 90,000 clones, roughly 90% seen once. The sequencing sample was made of peripheral blood. The receptors stem from a human donor with melanoma.

V is TRBV29-1 and J is TRBJ2-3; TRBD2 might be the D (6 bases). The CDR3 is 13 amino acids. Germline CDR1 and CDR2: SQVTM and ANQGSEA. V lost 5 bases, J lost 1 base, and 10 bases lay in between. Here the CDR3 reads CSVPGGGTDTQYF. In nucleotides, the CDR3 is TGCAGCGTTCCCGGGGGAGGCACAGATACGCAGTATTTT.

This rearrangement joins TRBV6-5 to TRBJ2-4; a possible D gene is TRBD2 (5 bases). Germline loops: CDR1 MNHEY, CDR2 SVGAGI. CDR3 length: 15 amino acids. Trimming took 6 bases from V and 0 from J, leaving 12 bases between them. The CDR3 here is CASSPAGLAKNIQYF. Written as DNA, the CDR3 is TGTGCCAGCAGCCCCGCCGGACTAGCCAAAAACATTCAGTACTTC.

The chain combines TRBV6-4 with TRBJ2-2; D gene uncertain. CDR1 and CDR2 (germline): MRHNA, SNTAGT. The V end was cut by 8 bases, the J end by 6 bases, with 4 bases between. The CDR3 runs 10 residues. The CDR3 sequence is CASPSGELFF. The CDR3, as DNA: TGTGCCAGCCCCTCCGGGGAGCTGTTTTTT.

The rearrangement links TRBV5-1 to TRBJ2-5; 7 bases align to TRBD1. The CDR3 runs 13 residues. With V trimmed by 9 bases and J by 5 bases, 10 bases remained unmatched. Looked up from germline, CDR1 is SGHRS and CDR2 is YFSETQ. In DNA form, the CDR3 reads TGCGCCACCAACAGGGGAGATGAGGAGACCCAGTACTTC. Residues: CATNRGDEETQYF.

CDR3 in DNA: TGTGCCAGCACCCCCCGGCAGGGAGAATACGAGCAGTACTTC. Translation: CASTPRQGEYEQYF. The chain links TRBV27 to TRBJ2-7, with D possibly called TRBD1 or TRBD2 (5 bases each). Trimming pared 7 bases from V and 4 bases from J, leaving 17 bases between. CDR1 is MNHEY and CDR2 is SMNVEV in the germline V gene (reference sequence). The CDR3 loop spans 14 amino acids.

The gene calls are TRBV5-5 and TRBJ1-1; a weak D match, TRBD1 (6 bases). Germline V gives CDR1 SGHKS, CDR2 YYEKEE (reference sequence). Trimming cost V 4 bases and J 1 base, with 11 bases left between them. The CDR3 has 14 residues. The CDR3 protein is CASSDGGANTEAFF. The CDR3 coding sequence is TGTGCCAGCAGCGATGGGGGCGCGAACACTGAAGCTTTCTTT. Combining the CDR3 with reference TRBV5-5 and TRBJ1-1 gives the whole variable domain DAGVTQSPTHLIKTRGQQVTLRCSPISGHKSVSWYQQVLGQGPQFIFQYYEKEERGRGNFPDRFSARQFPNYSSELNVNALLLGDSALYLCASSDGGANTEAFFGQGTRLTVV.

The chain employs TRBV11-2 and TRBJ2-3; 13 positions agree with TRBD2. The CDR3 runs 15 residues. CDR1 SGHAT and CDR2 FQNNGV come from the germline V gene. V shed 0 bases and J 14 bases; nucleotides not matched to a gene: 8. CDR3 in amino acids: CASSLDLTSGGARYF. The DNA of the CDR3 is TGTGCCAGCAGCTTAGATCTTACTAGCGGGGGGGCCAGGTATTTT.

The chain links TRBV11-2 to TRBJ1-1; D unclear. The CDR3 spans 13 residues. The V end lost 5 bases, the J end lost 5 bases, and 12 bases lay between the germline ends. Germline CDR1 and CDR2: SGHAT and FQNNGV. The CDR3 protein is CASSPEGETEAFF. The CDR3 DNA follows: TGTGCCAGCAGCCCCGAGGGTGAGACTGAAGCTTTCTTT.

The rearrangement uses TRBV10-2 and TRBJ2-5; 11 bases map to TRBD2. With 8 bases clipped from V and 1 base from J, the junction kept 6 bases outside the gene matches. CDR3 length: 15 residues. Germline V gene data show CDR1 as WSHSY and CDR2 as SAAADI. In DNA, the CDR3 is TGCGCCAGCGCCCGACTAGCGGGGTCCCAAGAGACCCAGTACTTC. Translating it yields CASARLAGSQETQYF.

The genes are TRBV29-1 and TRBJ1-5, with D unclear. Germline loops: CDR1 SQVTM, CDR2 ANQGSEA. The CDR3 runs to 10 residues. V lost 7 bases and J 7 bases, leaving 8 bases between the germline ends. The DNA for the CDR3 is TGCAGCGGGAAGTGGCAGCCCCAGCATTTT. Its protein product is CSGKWQPQHF.

The chain links TRBV28 to TRBJ1-1, with a weak D call TRBD1 (6 bases). CDR1 and CDR2 (germline): MDHEN, SYDVKM. Between the trimmed V and J ends, which lost 7 bases and 4 bases, there was a span of 16 bases. The CDR3 has 14 residues. CDR3 sequence (DNA): TGTGCCAGCACAGTGGGGGCAAGAGCCACTGAAGCTTTCTTT. Translation: CASTVGARATEAFF.

V and J are TRBV19 and TRBJ1-4; D possibly corresponds to TRBD1 (5 bases). The germline CDR1 and CDR2 sequences are LNHDA and SQIVND (reference sequence). This CDR3 is built from 13 residues. V was trimmed by 6 bases and J by 8 bases, leaving 13 bases between them. CDR3 in amino acids: CASRGPTGEKLFF. The CDR3 DNA is TGTGCCAGTAGGGGACCTACGGGGGAAAAACTGTTTTTT.

The chain links TRBV5-3 to TRBJ1-5; D is uncertain. TRBV5-3 is an ORF, with its function uncertain. V was shortened by 2 bases and J by 3 bases, with 12 bases between the two germline ends. The CDR3 consists of 15 residues. CDR3 nucleotides: TGTGCCAGAAGCTTCCTGACACAAGACAATCAGCCCCAGCATTTT. Translation: CARSFLTQDNQPQHF.

The chain recombines TRBV19 with TRBJ1-5; 8 bases map to TRBD1. The CDR3 spans 15 residues. Germline V gene data show CDR1 as LNHDA and CDR2 as SQIVND (reference sequence). Trimming took 4 bases from V and 6 from J; bases not matched to a gene: 8. The CDR3 nucleotides are TGTGCCAGTAGTAAACTTCTTCAGGGGGCTCAGCCCCAGCATTTT. This sequence encodes CASSKLLQGAQPQHF.

The V gene is TRBV7-2, the J gene TRBJ2-3; 8 nucleotides line up with TRBD2. The ends lost 3 bases at V and 0 bases at J; junction bases unmatched: 2. Germline V gene lookup returns CDR1 SGHTA and CDR2 FQGNSA. The CDR3 is 15 residues long. CDR3 DNA sequence: TGTGCCAGCAGCTTTGGCGGGGGGAGCACAGATACGCAGTATTTT. Translated, it gives CASSFGGGSTDTQYF.

On this clone itself: The sample has other DNA sequences that encode this CDR3 too. The chain recombines TRBV5-6 with TRBJ1-5, with 9 bases lining up with TRBD1. Germline V gives CDR1 SGHDT, CDR2 YYEEEE. The CDR3 is made up of 13 amino acids. Losses at the gene ends were 4 bases for V and 7 bases for J; bases not matched to a gene: 3. For the CDR3, the DNA is TGTGCCAGCAGCAGGACAGGGGACCAGCCCCAGCATTTT. Its protein product is CASSRTGDQPQHF.

The rearrangement joins TRBV5-1 to TRBJ1-2, with TRBD1 matching over 11 bases. Per germline, CDR1 SGHRS and CDR2 YFSETQ. The CDR3 is 15 residues long. V lost 4 bases to trimming and J lost 6 bases; unmatched junction nucleotides: 8. This chain's CDR3 is CASSTGTGGGHGYTF. DNA of the CDR3: TGCGCCAGCAGCACAGGGACAGGGGGGGGACATGGCTACACCTTC.

The rearrangement joins TRBV19 to TRBJ2-5, with D perhaps TRBD2 (6 bases). The CDR3 is made up of 15 amino acids. Germline V gene data show CDR1 as LNHDA and CDR2 as SQIVND (reference sequence). Trimming took 6 bases from V and 5 from J, leaving 19 bases between them. CDR3 loop: CASRGLGTFGETQYF. CDR3 DNA sequence: TGTGCCAGTAGAGGTTTGGGGACTTTCGGGGAGACCCAGTACTTC.